This T cell receptor beta chain was sequenced for a study of identical twins. Points from the study as a whole: Sequences that were beta out-of-frame showed weaker excess twin sharing.

This clonotype was counted between two and nine times. What it binds is unknown. All donors comprised healthy Caucasians. A universal primer site arose from template switching, and cDNA bore unique molecular identifiers. A single record per CDR3 protein comes from TCRdb applying MiXCR to the 5' RACE reads. The profile shows a few hundred thousand distinct CDR3 sequences, approximately 9.6% of them singletons. These data were also reused for a study on yellow fever vaccine responses in identical twins. That paper states: Reportedly, twins showed a vaccine T cell response that looked partly convergent and partly personalized.

The sequencing input was PBMCs. The receptor comes from a woman aged 18 to 35 in good health.

The CDR3 DNA sequence: TGTGCCAGCCCCAAATCTAGTTCCGATGAGCAGTTCTTC. This gives the protein CASPKSSSDEQFF. This chain links TRBV2 with TRBJ2-1, with unresolved D. Trimming took 8 bases from V and 8 from J, leaving 16 bases between them. The CDR3 is 13 residues long. Looked up from germline, CDR1 is SNHLY and CDR2 is FYNNEI.